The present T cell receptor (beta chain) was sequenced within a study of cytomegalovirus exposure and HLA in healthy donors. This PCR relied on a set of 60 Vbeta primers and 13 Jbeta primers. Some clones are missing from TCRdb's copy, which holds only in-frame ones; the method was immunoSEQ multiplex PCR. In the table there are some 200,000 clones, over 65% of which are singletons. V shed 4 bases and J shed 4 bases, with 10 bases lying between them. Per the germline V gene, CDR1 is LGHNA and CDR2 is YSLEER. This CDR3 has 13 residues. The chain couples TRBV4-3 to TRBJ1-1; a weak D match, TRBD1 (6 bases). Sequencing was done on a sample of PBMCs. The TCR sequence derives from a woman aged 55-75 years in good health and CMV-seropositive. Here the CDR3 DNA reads TGCGCCAGCAGCCCGACAGGAAGCACTGAAGCTTTCTTT. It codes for CASSPTGSTEAFF.